This entry concerns a single T cell receptor (beta chain). This sample stems from a study of CD8 T cells in Susac syndrome. An amount of RNA that ranged from roughly 0.45 to 1 ug was reverse transcribed with random hexamers. TCRdb used MiXCR to reprocess the immunoSEQ multiplex PCR reads, holding one entry per CDR3 protein. Of over 120,000 distinct CDR3 sequences in the sample, approximately 95% were seen once. The diagnostic criteria were recently defined, and patients with Susac syndrome met them for definite or probable disease. The germline V gene encodes CDR1 GTSNPN and CDR2 SVGIG (reference sequence). The CDR3 contains 15 residues. The V and J ends lost 5 bases and 3 bases respectively, with 20 bases between them.

V usage is TRBV30 and J usage is TRBJ2-7; TRBD1 or TRBD2 may be the D gene (5 bases each). This clonotype was obtained from a human donor with Susac syndrome. The sample comprised CD4+ T cells from PBMCs. CDR3 residues: CAWHRGPHGNYEQYF. The CDR3 DNA reads as TGTGCCTGGCATCGGGGACCACACGGGAACTACGAGCAGTACTTC.